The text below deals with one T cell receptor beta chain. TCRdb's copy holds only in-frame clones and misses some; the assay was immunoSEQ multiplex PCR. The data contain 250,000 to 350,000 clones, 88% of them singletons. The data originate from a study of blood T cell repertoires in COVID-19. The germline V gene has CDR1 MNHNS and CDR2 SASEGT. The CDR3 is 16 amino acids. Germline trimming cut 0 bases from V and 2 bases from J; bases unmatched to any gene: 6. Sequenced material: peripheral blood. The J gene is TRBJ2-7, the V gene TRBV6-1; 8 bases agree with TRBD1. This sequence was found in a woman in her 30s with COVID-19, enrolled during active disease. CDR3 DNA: TGTGCCAGCAGTGAAGCGGGGCAGGGGGCCCCCTACGAGCAGTACTTC. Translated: CASSEAGQGAPYEQYF.